The 12 T cell receptor beta chains below all came from one sample that was sequenced in a study of OX40 agonist ivuxolimab in advanced cancers. TCRdb's copy holds only in-frame clones and misses some; the assay was immunoSEQ multiplex PCR. The top ten clones hold 11% to 15% of a sample with about 50,000 clones, 70% to 90% of them seen once. The sequences come from CD4+ or CD8+ T cells sorted from blood, collected in a trial of the OX40 agonist ivuxolimab. These receptors originate from an adult with an advanced solid tumor such as melanoma, head and neck, liver or kidney cancer.

This clone occurred a few times. The chain couples TRBV7-9 to TRBJ2-6; a possible D gene is TRBD1 (6 bases). This CDR3 comprises 16 residues. V was shortened by 5 bases and J by 4 bases, with 15 bases between the two germline ends. Per germline, CDR1 SEHNR and CDR2 FQNEAQ (reference sequence). The CDR3 reads CASSILQGSGANVLTF. CDR3 bases: TGTGCCAGCAGCATTCTACAGGGTTCAGGGGCCAACGTCCTGACTTTC.

V and J are TRBV6-5 and TRBJ1-1; D unclear. V was pared by 4 bases and J by 3 bases, with 12 bases between. Germline CDR1 MNHEY, CDR2 SVGAGI. This CDR3 region has 14 residues. The CDR3 here is CASSSHQSYTEAFF. The DNA for the CDR3 is TGTGCCAGCAGTTCGCATCAATCTTACACTGAAGCTTTCTTT.

The chain has TRBV5-4 and TRBJ2-1; D may be TRBD1 or TRBD2 (5 bases each). The CDR3 extends over 15 amino acids. Germline V gene sequence: CDR1 SGHNT, CDR2 YYREEE (reference sequence). The germline V and J ends were trimmed by 5 bases and 4 bases, with 16 bases remaining between them. CDR3 residues: CASSRDPDTYNEQFF. The CDR3 DNA reads TGTGCCAGCAGTCGGGACCCGGACACTTACAATGAGCAGTTCTTC.

This clone was seen a single time. The CDR3 DNA is TGTGCCACCAGCAGAGTTGGGACAGGGGTCGAGCAGTACTTC. Translation: CATSRVGTGVEQYF. V is TRBV15 and J is TRBJ2-7; 10 bases align to TRBD1. This CDR3 contains 14 residues. V shed 1 base and J 6 bases; nucleotides not matched to a gene: 3. Germline V gene sequence: CDR1 LNHNV, CDR2 YYDKDF (reference sequence).

The V gene is TRBV19, the J gene TRBJ2-3; 9 nucleotides agree with TRBD2. The CDR3 has 18 residues. V trimming: 2 bases; J trimming: 3 bases; junction bases outside the gene matches: 12. CDR1 and CDR2 (germline): LNHDA, SQIVND (reference sequence). CDR3: CASSISWRGGRETDTQYF. Here the CDR3 DNA reads TGTGCCAGTAGTATATCATGGCGGGGGGGCCGAGAAACAGATACGCAGTATTTT.

This sequence joins TRBV5-1 and TRBJ2-3, with 7 bases matching TRBD2. Germline V gene sequence: CDR1 SGHRS, CDR2 YFSETQ. The CDR3 consists of 15 residues. With V trimmed by 6 bases and J by 3 bases, 10 bases remained unmatched. This CDR3 reads CASTPLGGATDTQYF. CDR3 DNA sequence: TGCGCCAGCACCCCTCTGGGAGGGGCGACAGATACGCAGTATTTT.

The chain uses TRBV7-9 and TRBJ2-7, with D possibly TRBD2 on 5 matching bases. CDR1 and CDR2 (germline): SEHNR, FQNEAQ (reference sequence). Trimming pared 0 bases from V and 9 bases from J, leaving 15 bases between. The CDR3 is 14 amino acids. CDR3 sequence: CASSLAGEGVVQYF. DNA for the CDR3: TGTGCCAGCAGCTTAGCTGGAGAGGGAGTAGTGCAGTACTTC. Full variable domain (rest looked up from reference TRBV7-9 and TRBJ2-7): DTGVSQNPRHKITKRGQNVTFRCDPISEHNRLYWYRQTLGQGPEFLTYFQNEAQLEKSRLLSDRFSAERPKGSFSTLEIQRTEQGDSAMYLCASSLAGEGVVQYFGPGTRLTVT.

The genes are TRBV27 and TRBJ1-2, with 9 bases fitting TRBD1. Germline CDR1 is MNHEY and CDR2 is SMNVEV (reference sequence). This CDR3 region has 17 residues. With 0 bases clipped from V and 2 bases from J, the junction kept 7 bases outside the gene matches. This CDR3 is CASSLSRTGVINYGYTF. As DNA, the CDR3 is TGTGCCAGCAGTTTATCCCGGACAGGGGTTATAAACTATGGCTACACCTTC.

The rearrangement links TRBV30 to TRBJ2-3; D is unresolved. Trimming took off 5 bases at V and 0 bases at J, with 12 bases between the two ends. This CDR3 comprises 14 residues. The germline V gene encodes CDR1 GTSNPN and CDR2 SVGIG (reference sequence). Written as DNA, the CDR3 is TGTGCCTGGGGCCAGACGGGTAGCACAGATACGCAGTATTTT. This codes for CAWGQTGSTDTQYF.

As for this clone: A junction boundary mismatches the germline segment, possibly from a read error. The CDR3 nucleotides are TGTGCCAGCGGTGAACCGGGACAGGGGTTCCCTGGGGCCAACGTCCTGACTTTC. Residues: CASGEPGQGFPGANVLTF. The rearrangement links TRBV6-4 to TRBJ2-6; TRBD1 aligns across 10 bases. CDR1 MRHNA and CDR2 SNTAGT come from the germline V gene. The CDR3 extends over 18 amino acids.

This clone was found once. The genes are TRBV4-3 and TRBJ1-4, with D perhaps TRBD1 (6 bases). Germline V gene sequence: CDR1 LGHNA, CDR2 YSLEER. V was shortened by 1 base and J by 7 bases, with 13 bases between the two germline ends. This CDR3 spans 15 amino acids. This chain's CDR3 is CASSQARGAREKLFF. The CDR3 nucleotides read TGCGCCAGCAGCCAAGCCCGGGGGGCTCGTGAAAAACTGTTTTTT.

V usage is TRBV10-3 and J usage is TRBJ2-4; a weak D match, TRBD2 (6 bases). V lost 6 bases, J lost 5 bases, and 17 bases lay in between. The CDR3 has 15 residues. Germline CDR1 reads ENHRY; CDR2 reads SYGVKD. The CDR3 here is CAISPASEGENIQYF. The DNA for the CDR3 is TGTGCCATCAGCCCGGCGTCGGAGGGCGAAAACATTCAGTACTTC.